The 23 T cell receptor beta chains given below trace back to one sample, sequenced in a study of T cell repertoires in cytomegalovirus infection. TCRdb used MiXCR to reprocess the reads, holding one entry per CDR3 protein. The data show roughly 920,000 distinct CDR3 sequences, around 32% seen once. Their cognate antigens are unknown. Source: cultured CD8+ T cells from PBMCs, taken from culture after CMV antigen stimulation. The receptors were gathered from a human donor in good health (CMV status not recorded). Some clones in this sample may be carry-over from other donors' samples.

For the CDR3, the DNA is TGTGCCAGCAGTTTAGGGACGGACAGCACTGAAGCTTTCTTT. Amino acid sequence: CASSLGTDSTEAFF. The rearrangement joins TRBV27 to TRBJ1-1; perhaps TRBD1 as D (6 bases). V lost 2 bases and J 4 bases, leaving 11 bases between the germline ends. The CDR3 extends over 14 amino acids. From germline, CDR1 is MNHEY and CDR2 SMNVEV (reference sequence).

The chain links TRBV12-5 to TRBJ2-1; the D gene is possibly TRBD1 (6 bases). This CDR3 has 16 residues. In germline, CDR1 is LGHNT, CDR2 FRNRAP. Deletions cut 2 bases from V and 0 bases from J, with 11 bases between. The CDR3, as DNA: TGTGCTAGTGGTTTGATAACAGGGAGCTCCTACAATGAGCAGTTCTTC. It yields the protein CASGLITGSSYNEQFF.

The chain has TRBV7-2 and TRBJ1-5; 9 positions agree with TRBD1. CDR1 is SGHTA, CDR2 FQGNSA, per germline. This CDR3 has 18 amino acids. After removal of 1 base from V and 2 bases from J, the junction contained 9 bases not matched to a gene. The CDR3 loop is CASSLDGTGRLGNQPQHF. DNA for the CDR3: TGTGCCAGCAGCTTAGATGGGACAGGGCGGTTGGGCAATCAGCCCCAGCATTTT. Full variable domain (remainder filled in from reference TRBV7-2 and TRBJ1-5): GAGVSQSPSNKVTEKGKDVELRCDPISGHTALYWYRQSLGQGLEFLIYFQGNSAPDKSGLPSDRFSAERTGGSVSTLTIQRTQQEDSAVYLCASSLDGTGRLGNQPQHFGDGTRLSIL.

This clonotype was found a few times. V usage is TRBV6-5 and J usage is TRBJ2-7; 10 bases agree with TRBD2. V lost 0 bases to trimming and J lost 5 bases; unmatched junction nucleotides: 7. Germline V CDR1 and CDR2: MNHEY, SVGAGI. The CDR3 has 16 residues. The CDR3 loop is CASSYSALAGAHEQYF. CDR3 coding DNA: TGTGCCAGCAGTTACTCAGCGCTAGCGGGGGCCCACGAGCAGTACTTC.

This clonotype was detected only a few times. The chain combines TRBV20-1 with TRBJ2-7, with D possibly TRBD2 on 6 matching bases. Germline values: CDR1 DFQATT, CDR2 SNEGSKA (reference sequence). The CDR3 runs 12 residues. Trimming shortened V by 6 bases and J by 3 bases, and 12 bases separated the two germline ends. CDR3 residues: CSAGGEIYEQYV. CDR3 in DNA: TGCAGTGCGGGCGGGGAGATCTACGAGCAGTACGTC.

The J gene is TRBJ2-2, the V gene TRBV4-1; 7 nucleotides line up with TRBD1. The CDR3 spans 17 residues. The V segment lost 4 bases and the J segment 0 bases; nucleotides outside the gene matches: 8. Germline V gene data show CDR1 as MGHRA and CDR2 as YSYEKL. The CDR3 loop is CASSRTGVPPNTGELFF. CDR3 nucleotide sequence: TGCGCCAGCAGCCGAACAGGGGTTCCCCCGAACACCGGGGAGCTGTTTTTT.

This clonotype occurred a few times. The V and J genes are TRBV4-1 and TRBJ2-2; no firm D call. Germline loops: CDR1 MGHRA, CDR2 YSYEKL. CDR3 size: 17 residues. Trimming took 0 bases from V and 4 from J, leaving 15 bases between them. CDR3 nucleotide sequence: TGCGCCAGCAGCCAAGATCTCTGGATAAAGGGCACCGGGGAGCTGTTTTTT. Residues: CASSQDLWIKGTGELFF.

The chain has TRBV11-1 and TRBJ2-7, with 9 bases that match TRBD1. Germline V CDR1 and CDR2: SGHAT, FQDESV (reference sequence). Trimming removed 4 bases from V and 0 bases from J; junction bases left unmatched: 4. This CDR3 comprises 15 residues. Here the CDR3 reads CASSSTGGYSYEQYV. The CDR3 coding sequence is TGTGCCAGCAGCTCGACAGGGGGATACTCCTACGAGCAGTACGTC.

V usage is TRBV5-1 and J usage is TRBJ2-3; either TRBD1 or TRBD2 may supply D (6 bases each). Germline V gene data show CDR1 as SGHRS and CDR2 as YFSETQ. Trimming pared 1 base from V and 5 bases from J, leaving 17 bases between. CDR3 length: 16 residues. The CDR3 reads CASSLSGGLGEDTQYF. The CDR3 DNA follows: TGCGCCAGCAGCTTGAGTGGGGGGCTGGGTGAAGATACGCAGTATTTT.

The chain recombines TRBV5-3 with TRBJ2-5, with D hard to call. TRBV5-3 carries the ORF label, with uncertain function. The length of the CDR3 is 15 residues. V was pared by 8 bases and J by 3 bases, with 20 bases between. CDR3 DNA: TGTGCCAGCAGCCAGTTCAACCTCCGCAAAGAGACCCAGTACTTC. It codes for CASSQFNLRKETQYF.

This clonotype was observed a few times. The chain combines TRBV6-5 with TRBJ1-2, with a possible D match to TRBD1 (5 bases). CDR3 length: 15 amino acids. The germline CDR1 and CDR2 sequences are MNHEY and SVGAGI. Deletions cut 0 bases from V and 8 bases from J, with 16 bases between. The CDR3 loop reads CASSYSRGSVVGYTF. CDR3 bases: TGTGCCAGCAGTTACTCAAGGGGCAGCGTGGTAGGCTACACCTTC.

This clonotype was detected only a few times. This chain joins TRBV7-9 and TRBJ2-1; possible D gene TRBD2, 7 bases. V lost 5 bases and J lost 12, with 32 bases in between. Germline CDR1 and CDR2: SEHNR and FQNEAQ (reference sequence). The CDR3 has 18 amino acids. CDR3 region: CASSPAGEGRPGMVSQFF. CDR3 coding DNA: TGTGCCAGCAGCCCCGCAGGGGAGGGCCGTCCAGGGATGGTTTCGCAGTTCTTC. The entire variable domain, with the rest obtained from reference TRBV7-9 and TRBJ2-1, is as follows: DTGVSQNPRHKITKRGQNVTFRCDPISEHNRLYWYRQTLGQGPEFLTYFQNEAQLEKSRLLSDRFSAERPKGSFSTLEIQRTEQGDSAMYLCASSPAGEGRPGMVSQFFGPGTRLTVL.

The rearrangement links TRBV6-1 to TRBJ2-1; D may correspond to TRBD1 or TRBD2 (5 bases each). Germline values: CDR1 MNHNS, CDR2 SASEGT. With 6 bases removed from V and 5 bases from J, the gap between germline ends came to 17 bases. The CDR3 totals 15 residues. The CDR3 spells CASRLDSTLNNEQFF. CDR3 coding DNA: TGTGCCAGCAGACTAGACAGTACTCTAAACAATGAGCAGTTCTTC.

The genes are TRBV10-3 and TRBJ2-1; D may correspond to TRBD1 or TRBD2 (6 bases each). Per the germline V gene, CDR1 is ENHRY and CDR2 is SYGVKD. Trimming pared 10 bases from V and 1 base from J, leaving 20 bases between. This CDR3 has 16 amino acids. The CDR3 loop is CATSAVGGQSYNEQFF. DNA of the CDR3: TGTGCCACCAGCGCCGTTGGGGGGCAGTCCTACAATGAGCAGTTCTTC.

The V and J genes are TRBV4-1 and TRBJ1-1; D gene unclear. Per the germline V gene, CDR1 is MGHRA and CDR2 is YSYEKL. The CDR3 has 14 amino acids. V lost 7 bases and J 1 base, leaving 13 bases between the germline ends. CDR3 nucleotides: TGCGCCAGCAAGATGGCAGGCGAGAACACTGAAGCTTTCTTT. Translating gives CASKMAGENTEAFF.

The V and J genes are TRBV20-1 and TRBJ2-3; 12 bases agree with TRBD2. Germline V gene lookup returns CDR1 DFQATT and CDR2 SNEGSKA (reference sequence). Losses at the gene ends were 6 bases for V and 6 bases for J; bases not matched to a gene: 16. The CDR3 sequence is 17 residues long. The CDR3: CSASWLAGGHKADTQYF. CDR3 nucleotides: TGCAGTGCCTCTTGGCTAGCGGGGGGGCATAAGGCTGATACGCAGTATTTT.

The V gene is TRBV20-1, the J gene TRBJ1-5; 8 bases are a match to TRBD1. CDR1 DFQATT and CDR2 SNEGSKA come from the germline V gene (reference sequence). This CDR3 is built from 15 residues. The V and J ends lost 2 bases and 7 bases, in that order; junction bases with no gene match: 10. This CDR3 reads CSARPPDRVNQPQHF. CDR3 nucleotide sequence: TGCAGTGCTAGACCCCCGGACAGGGTAAACCAGCCCCAGCATTTT.

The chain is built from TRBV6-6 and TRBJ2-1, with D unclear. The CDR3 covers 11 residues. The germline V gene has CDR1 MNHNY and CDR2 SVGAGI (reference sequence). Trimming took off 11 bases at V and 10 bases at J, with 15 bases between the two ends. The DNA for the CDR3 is TGTGCCTTTTTCGACGGAAAGGAGCAGTTCTTC. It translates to CAFFDGKEQFF.

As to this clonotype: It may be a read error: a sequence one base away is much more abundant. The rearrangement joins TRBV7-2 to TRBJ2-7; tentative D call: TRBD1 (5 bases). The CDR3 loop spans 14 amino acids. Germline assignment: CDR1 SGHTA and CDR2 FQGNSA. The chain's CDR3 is CANSSPGFDYEQYF. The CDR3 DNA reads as TGTGCCAACAGCTCCCCAGGGTTTGACTACGAGCAGTACTTC.

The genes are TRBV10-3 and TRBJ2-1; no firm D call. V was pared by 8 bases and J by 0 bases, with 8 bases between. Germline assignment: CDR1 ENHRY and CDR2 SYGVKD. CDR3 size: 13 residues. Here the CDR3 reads CAILTGSYNEQFF. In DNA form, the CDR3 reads TGTGCCATCCTGACGGGCTCCTACAATGAGCAGTTCTTC.

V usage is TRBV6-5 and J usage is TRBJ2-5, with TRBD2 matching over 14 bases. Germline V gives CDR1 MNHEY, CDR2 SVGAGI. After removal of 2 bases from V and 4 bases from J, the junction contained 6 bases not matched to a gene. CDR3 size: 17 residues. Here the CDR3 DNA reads TGTGCCAGCAGTTACGTGACTAGCGGGGGGGCCTCAGAGACCCAGTACTTC. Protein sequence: CASSYVTSGGASETQYF.

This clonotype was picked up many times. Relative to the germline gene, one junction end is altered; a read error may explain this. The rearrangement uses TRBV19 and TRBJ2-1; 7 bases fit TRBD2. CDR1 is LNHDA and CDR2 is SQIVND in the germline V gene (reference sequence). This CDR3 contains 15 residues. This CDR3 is CASRVTGGSYNEQFF. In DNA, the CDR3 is TGTGCAAGTAGGGTTACGGGGGGTTCCTACAATGAGCAGTTCTTC.

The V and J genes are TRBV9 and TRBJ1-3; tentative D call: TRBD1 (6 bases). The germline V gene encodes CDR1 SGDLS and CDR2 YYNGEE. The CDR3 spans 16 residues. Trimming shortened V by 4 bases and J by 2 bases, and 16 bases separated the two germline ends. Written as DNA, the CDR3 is TGTGCCAGCAGCTCCTCCAGGGAGGGGGCTGGAAACACCATATATTTT. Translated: CASSSSREGAGNTIYF.